A single sample is the source of the 7 T cell receptor beta chains below, sequenced in a study of blood T cells in healthy people across ages. The authors ran a second PCR of 7 to 11 cycles using a sample-barcoded 5' primer and a J-beta primer mix. Each CDR3 protein gets one entry after TCRdb re-called the 5' RACE reads with MiXCR. The sample has 600,000 or so distinct CDR3 sequences, about 30% seen once. Sequenced: blood. These receptors were collected from a woman of 80 years or more in good health.

The CDR3 sequence: CASRQGGAGYTF. CDR3 DNA sequence: TGTGCCAGCAGGCAGGGTGGGGCCGGCTACACCTTC. The V gene is TRBV2, the J gene TRBJ1-2; tentative D call: TRBD1 (5 bases). The CDR3 is made up of 12 amino acids. Looked up from germline, CDR1 is SNHLY and CDR2 is FYNNEI. The V end was cut by 6 bases, the J end by 8 bases, with 13 bases between.

The rearrangement links TRBV7-9 to TRBJ2-4, with D unclear. The ends were cut back, 2 bases at V and 3 bases at J, with 8 bases in the middle. CDR1 and CDR2 from the germline V gene are SEHNR and FQNEAQ (reference sequence). CDR3 length: 14 amino acids. The CDR3 spells CASSLKSVKNIQYF. CDR3 in DNA: TGTGCCAGCAGCTTAAAATCCGTCAAAAACATTCAGTACTTC.

A remark on this clonotype: A much bigger clone sits one base away, suggesting this may be a read error. The chain couples TRBV20-1 to TRBJ1-2; D call uncertain. The V end lost 6 bases, the J end lost 3 bases, and 8 bases lay between the germline ends. Germline V gene lookup returns CDR1 DFQATT and CDR2 SNEGSKA (reference sequence). The CDR3 is 11 amino acids. CDR3 region: CSALIHYGYTF. The DNA of the CDR3 is TGCAGTGCCCTAATACACTATGGCTACACCTTC.

This clonotype was recorded at least ten times. The chain links TRBV5-6 to TRBJ2-7; no clear D gene. The germline V gene has CDR1 SGHDT and CDR2 YYEEEE. V lost 0 bases, J lost 2 bases, and 12 bases lay in between. The CDR3 spans 15 residues. The CDR3 is CASSLGRTLTYEQYF. The CDR3, as DNA: TGTGCCAGCAGCTTGGGCAGGACCTTAACCTACGAGCAGTACTTC.

About this clonotype itself: This sequence may be a read error, since a much larger clone differs from it by one base. The rearrangement uses TRBV10-3 and TRBJ1-4, with 7 bases lining up with TRBD1. V trimming: 6 bases; J trimming: 4 bases; junction bases outside the gene matches: 5. Germline assignment: CDR1 ENHRY and CDR2 SYGVKD. The CDR3 sequence is 14 residues long. CDR3 in amino acids: CAIRPGTVNEKLFF. The CDR3 DNA reads as TGTGCCATCAGGCCAGGGACAGTTAATGAAAAACTGTTTTTT.

This clonotype was seen a handful of times. V and J are TRBV5-1 and TRBJ1-1; 7 nucleotides agree with TRBD1. The CDR3 length is 14 residues. J was trimmed by 3 bases and V by 4 bases; bases with no gene match: 6. The V gene's germline CDR1 is SGHRS and CDR2 YFSETQ. CDR3 nucleotides: TGCGCCAGCAGCAAACAGGGGTGGGACACTGAAGCTTTCTTT. It specifies CASSKQGWDTEAFF.

At least ten counts were recorded for this clonotype. The rearrangement joins TRBV2 to TRBJ1-5, with TRBD1 identical over 7 bases. Per the germline V gene, CDR1 is SNHLY and CDR2 is FYNNEI. V trimming: 4 bases; J trimming: 2 bases; junction bases outside the gene matches: 5. The CDR3 spans 15 residues. CDR3 nucleotide sequence: TGTGCCAGCAGTGGATTGCAGGGGGGCAATCAGCCCCAGCATTTT. It translates to CASSGLQGGNQPQHF.